This entry is about one T cell receptor (beta chain). The data originate from a study of blood T cell repertoires in COVID-19. As for the study in general: Spain, Italy and the United States supplied samples that represented acute and convalescent COVID-19. PBMCs, B-cell-depleted T cells, or T cells were the source of the cDNA or gDNA that made up the material.

V was pared by 8 bases and J by 0 bases, with 10 bases of the junction left unmatched. Germline CDR1 SGHTA, CDR2 FQGNSA. CDR3 length: 16 amino acids. Produced via immunoSEQ multiplex PCR; TCRdb's table is partial and in-frame only. The table has some 77,000 clones, roughly four fifths seen once. The genes are TRBV7-2 and TRBJ2-1, with 7 bases fitting TRBD2. Sequencing was carried out using peripheral blood. This receptor was taken from a woman in her sixties or seventies with acute or convalescent COVID-19. CDR3: CASSLTGGLSYNEQFF. The CDR3 DNA is TGTGCCAGCTCTCTTACGGGAGGTCTCTCCTACAATGAGCAGTTCTTC.